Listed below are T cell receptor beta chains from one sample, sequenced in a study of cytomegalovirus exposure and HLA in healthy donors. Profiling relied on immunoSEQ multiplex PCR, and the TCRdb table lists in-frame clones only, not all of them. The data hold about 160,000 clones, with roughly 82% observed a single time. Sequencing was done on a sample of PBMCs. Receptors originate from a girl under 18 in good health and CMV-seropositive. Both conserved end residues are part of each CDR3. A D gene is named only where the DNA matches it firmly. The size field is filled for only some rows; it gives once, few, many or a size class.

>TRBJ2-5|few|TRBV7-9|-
TGTGCCAGCAGCTTCACCGGGACAATCCAAGAGACCCAGTACTTC
CASSFTGTIQETQYF
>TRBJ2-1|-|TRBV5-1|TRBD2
TGCGCCAGCAGCCTCTTTAGCGGGAGTTCCTACAATGAGCAGTTCTTC
CASSLFSGSSYNEQFF
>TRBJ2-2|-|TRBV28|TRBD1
TGTGCCAGCAGGCGGGGACAGGGAAAATCCGGGGAGCTGTTTTTT
CASRRGQGKSGELFF
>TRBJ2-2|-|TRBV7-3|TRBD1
TGTGCCAGCAGCTTTGGGACAGGCCCCGGGGAGCTGTTTTTT
CASSFGTGPGELFF
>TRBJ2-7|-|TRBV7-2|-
TGTGCCAGCAGCCTCGCGTGGAGGCACGAGCAGTACTTC
CASSLAWRHEQYF
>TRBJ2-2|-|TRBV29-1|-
TGCAGCGTTGATGGGGGGACCGGGGAGCTGTTTTTT
CSVDGGTGELFF
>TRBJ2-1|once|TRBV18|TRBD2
TGTGCCAGCTCTCCGGGACTAGCGGCTTACAATGAGCAGTTCTTC
CASSPGLAAYNEQFF
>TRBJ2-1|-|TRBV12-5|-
TGTGCTAGTGGTTTGGTAAATGGCCTTTACTCCTACAATGAGCAGTTCTTC
CASGLVNGLYSYNEQFF
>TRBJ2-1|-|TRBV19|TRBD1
TGTGCCAGTAGTACAAGACAGGGAACTGAGCAGTTCTTC
CASSTRQGTEQFF
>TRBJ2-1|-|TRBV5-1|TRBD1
TGCGCCAGCAGTATAGGCAGGGGGCTCAATGAGCAGTTCTTC
CASSIGRGLNEQFF
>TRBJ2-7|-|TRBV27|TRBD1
TGTGCCAGCGGACAGGGGGCTTCCTACGAGCAGTACTTC
CASGQGASYEQYF
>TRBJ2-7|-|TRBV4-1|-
TGCGCCAGCAGCCAGTCGAGTAACGGCTACGAGCAGTACTTC
CASSQSSNGYEQYF
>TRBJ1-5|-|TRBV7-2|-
TGTGCCAGCAGCTTAGGGGGCAGCCTCAGGTTTCAGCCCCAGCATTTT
CASSLGGSLRFQPQHF
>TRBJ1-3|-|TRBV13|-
TGTGCCAGCAGCAACAGCAGGGTCCTCTCTGGAAACACCATATATTTT
CASSNSRVLSGNTIYF
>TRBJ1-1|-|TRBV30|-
TGTGCCTGGAGTTCAGGGGCGGGTGGCACTGAAGCTTTCTTT
CAWSSGAGGTEAFF
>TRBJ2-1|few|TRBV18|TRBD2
TGTGCCAGCTCACGCAGGGAGGGTGAGCAGTTCTTC
CASSRREGEQFF
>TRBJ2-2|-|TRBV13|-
TGTGCCAGCAGCTTAGCGTTACATCCCGGGGAGCTGTTTTTT
CASSLALHPGELFF
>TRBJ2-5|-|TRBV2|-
TGTGCCAGCAGGAGACGAACAGGGTACCAAGAGACCCAGTACTTC
CASRRRTGYQETQYF
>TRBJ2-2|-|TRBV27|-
TGTGCCAGCAGTTTACTAGCCCACGGGGAGCTGTTTTTT
CASSLLAHGELFF
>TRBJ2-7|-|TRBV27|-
TGTGCCAGCAGTTTATCGGAAGGGGGCGAGCAGTACTTC
CASSLSEGGEQYF
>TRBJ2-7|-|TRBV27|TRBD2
TGTGCCAGCAGTTTACTAGCGGGAACACTCACCTACGAGCAGTACTTC
CASSLLAGTLTYEQYF
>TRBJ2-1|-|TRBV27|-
TGTGCCAGCAGTGCAATGGTTGTAGTGTCCTACAATGAGCAGTTCTTC
CASSAMVVVSYNEQFF
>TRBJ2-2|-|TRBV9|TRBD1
TGTGCCAGCAGCGTAACCGGGACAGGGAACACCGGGGAGCTGTTTTTT
CASSVTGTGNTGELFF
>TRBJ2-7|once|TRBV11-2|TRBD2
TGTGCCAGCAGCTTTACCTCGGGACTAGCGGGAGGAAGATCGAACGAGCAGTACTTC
CASSFTSGLAGGRSNEQYF
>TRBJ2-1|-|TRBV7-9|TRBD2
TGTGCCAGCAGCCAGCGGACTAGCAGGTACAATGAGCAGTTCTTC
CASSQRTSRYNEQFF
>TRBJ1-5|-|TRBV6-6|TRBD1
TGTGCCAGCAGTTACGCGGACAGGGGCGATCAGCCCCAGCATTTT
CASSYADRGDQPQHF
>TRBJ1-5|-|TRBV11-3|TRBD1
TGTGCCAGCAGCTCCATAGTGGGGACAGCGTGTCAGCCCCAGCATTTT
CASSSIVGTACQPQHF
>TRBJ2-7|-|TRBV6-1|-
TGTGCCAGCAATGATGTGTACGGTGACACCATCACCTACGAGCAGTACTTC
CASNDVYGDTITYEQYF
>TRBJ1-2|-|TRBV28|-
TGTGCCAGCAGTATGACTCACGGCTATGGCTACACCTTC
CASSMTHGYGYTF
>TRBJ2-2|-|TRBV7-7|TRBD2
TGTGCTAGCAGCTCACGACTAGCGGGGGACACCGGGGAGCTGTTTTTT
CASSSRLAGDTGELFF
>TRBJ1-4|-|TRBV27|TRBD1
TGTGCCAGCGGACCAGGGACAGAACCTGAAAAACTGTTTTTT
CASGPGTEPEKLFF
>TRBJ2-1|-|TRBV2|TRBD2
TGTGCCAGCAGGCGGGGACTAGCGCCTAACAATGAGCAGTTCTTC
CASRRGLAPNNEQFF
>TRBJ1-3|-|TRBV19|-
TGTGCCAGCAGGGAAGTAGTTGGAAACACCATATATTTT
CASREVVGNTIYF
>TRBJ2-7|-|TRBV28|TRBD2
TGTGCCAGCAGTGCCCCGGGACTAGCGGAGGAGCAGTACTTC
CASSAPGLAEEQYF
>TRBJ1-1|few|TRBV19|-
TGTGCCAGTAGTATTAGTCGGAACACTGAAGCTTTCTTT
CASSISRNTEAFF
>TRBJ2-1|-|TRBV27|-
TGTGCCAGCAGTCTGAAGGGGGACTCCTACAATGAGCAGTTCTTC
CASSLKGDSYNEQFF
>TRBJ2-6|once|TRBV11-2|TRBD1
TGTGCCAGCAGGAACCCGGGACAGTGGAGATCTGGGGCCAACGTCCTGACTTTC
CASRNPGQWRSGANVLTF
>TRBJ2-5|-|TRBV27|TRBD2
TGTGCCAGCAAAAAAAGCGGGGGTCTGGAGACCCAGTACTTC
CASKKSGGLETQYF
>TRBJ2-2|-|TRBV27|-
TGTGCCAGCAGTCTGGGTCCAGGGGTAAGGTCCGGGGAGCTGTTTTTT
CASSLGPGVRSGELFF
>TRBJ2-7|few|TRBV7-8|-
TGTGCCAGCAGTCGGGCAGGGGACCCTTCCTACGAGCAGTACTTC
CASSRAGDPSYEQYF
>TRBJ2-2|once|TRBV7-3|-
TGTGCCAGCAGCTGGAGAACCGGGGAGCTGTTTTTT
CASSWRTGELFF
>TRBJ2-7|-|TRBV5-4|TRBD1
TGTGCCAGCAGCTCCCCTACCGGGACAGACACCTACGAGCAGTACTTC
CASSSPTGTDTYEQYF
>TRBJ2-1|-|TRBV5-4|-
TGTGCCAGCAGCTTAGCGGCGTCTTACAATGAGCAGTTCTTC
CASSLAASYNEQFF
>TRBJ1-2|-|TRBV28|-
TGTGCCAGCAGTTTTCATTTAGGGGTTAACTATGGCTACACCTTC
CASSFHLGVNYGYTF
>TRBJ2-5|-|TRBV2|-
TGTGCCAGCCGTCGAGCCGCTACAGGGCTCCAAGAGACCCAGTACTTC
CASRRAATGLQETQYF
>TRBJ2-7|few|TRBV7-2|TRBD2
TGTGCCAGCAGCGCGTACTCGGGGGGAGAGATCTACGAGCAGTACTTC
CASSAYSGGEIYEQYF
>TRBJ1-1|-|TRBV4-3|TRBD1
TGCGCCAGCAGCCAAGTGGGGGACAGCACTGAAGCTTTCTTT
CASSQVGDSTEAFF
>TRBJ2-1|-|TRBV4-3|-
TGCGCCAGCAGCCCCACTCGGGGGGCCACCTACAATGAGCAGTTCTTC
CASSPTRGATYNEQFF
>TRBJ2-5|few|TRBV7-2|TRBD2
TGTGCCAGCAGCCCAGAGACGGGGGGTGAGACCCAGTACTTC
CASSPETGGETQYF
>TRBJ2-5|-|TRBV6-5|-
TGTGCCAGCAGTAAGCGGGCCACACCCGGAGAGACCCAGTACTTC
CASSKRATPGETQYF
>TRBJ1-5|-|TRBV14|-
TGTGCCAGCAGCCCTAGTCAGCCCCAGCATTTT
CASSPSQPQHF
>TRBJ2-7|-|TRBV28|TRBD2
TGTGCCAGCAGACCCCCGGGCGGGAGAACTTACGGGCAGTACTTC
CASRPPGGRTYGQYF
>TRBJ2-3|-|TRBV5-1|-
TGCGCCAGCAGCTTAGGATCAGGAACAGATACGCAGTATTTT
CASSLGSGTDTQYF
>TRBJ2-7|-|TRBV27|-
TGTGCCAGCAGTTTATGGTCGGGGGACCCAGCCTACGAGCAGTACTTC
CASSLWSGDPAYEQYF
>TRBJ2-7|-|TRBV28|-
TGTGCCAGCAGCCCCCGAGTGAGCGAGCAGTACTTC
CASSPRVSEQYF